This T cell receptor (beta chain) was observed in a study of regulatory T cells in long-lasting Graves disease. Combining iRepertoire HTBI primers with Arm-PCR of CDR3 regions, the authors built TCR beta libraries. TCRdb itself ran the multiplex PCR reads through MiXCR, one entry per CDR3 protein. The repertoire has a few hundred thousand distinct CDR3 sequences, 18% of them found once; the top ten carry roughly 15%. Regarding time point: newly diagnosed GD, antithyroid drugs for less than 3 months. With RNA extracted from PBMCs as input, the TCR library was made. The sample was also reused in another study, on T cells in Graves' hyperthyroidism and ophthalmopathy.

Sequenced here: peripheral blood mononuclear cells (PBMCs), sampled at new diagnosis, from a patient treated with antithyroid drugs. The source is a woman in her twenties or thirties with Graves disease.

The CDR3 spells CASSRTGQPFF. The CDR3 bases are TGTGCCAGCAGCCGCACGGGACAACCGTTCTTC. The chain has TRBV4-2 and TRBJ2-1; tentatively, D is TRBD1 (6 bases). Germline V gene lookup returns CDR1 LGHNA and CDR2 YNFKEQ. Trimming took 4 bases from V and 15 from J, leaving 13 bases between them. The CDR3 consists of 11 residues.